Shown below are 28 T cell receptor beta chains from a single sample sequenced in a study of blood T cell repertoires in COVID-19. Method: immunoSEQ multiplex PCR; TCRdb's copy keeps in-frame clones and lacks some. The sample consists of 45,000 to 50,000 clones, 88% of them appearing once. Material for sequencing was peripheral blood. Receptor source: a man aged 45 to 65 with acute or convalescent COVID-19.

This chain connects TRBV9 to TRBJ2-6, with 12 bases identical to TRBD2. The CDR3 sequence is 17 residues long. Germline CDR1 and CDR2: SGDLS and YYNGEE. The trim removed 6 bases at V and 1 base at J, leaving 5 bases unmatched. The CDR3 nucleotides read TGTGCCAGCACCCCGACTAGCGGGGGTTCTGGGGCCAACGTCCTGACTTTC. Its translation: CASTPTSGGSGANVLTF.

The chain recombines TRBV18 with TRBJ1-4, with a tentative D call TRBD1 (5 bases). V lost 4 bases and J lost 4, with 10 bases in between. CDR3 length equals 14 residues. Germline CDR1 reads KGHSH; CDR2 reads LQKENI. CDR3: CASSHGQDNEKLFF. For the CDR3, the DNA is TGTGCCAGCTCACACGGACAAGATAATGAAAAACTGTTTTTT.

The chain employs TRBV15 and TRBJ1-1; 7 bases are a match to TRBD1. The CDR3 consists of 16 residues. The V gene's germline CDR1 is LNHNV and CDR2 YYDKDF (reference sequence). V trimming: 0 bases; J trimming: 7 bases; junction bases outside the gene matches: 11. CDR3 amino acids: CATSRDPTGALFEAFF. CDR3 nucleotides: TGTGCCACCAGCAGAGATCCCACAGGGGCTCTATTTGAAGCTTTCTTT.

The chain's CDR3 is CASSYQGYTEAFF. The DNA of the CDR3 is TGTGCCAGCAGTTACCAGGGGTACACTGAAGCTTTCTTT. V is TRBV6-2 or TRBV6-3 and J is TRBJ1-1; TRBD1 might be the D (6 bases). The germline CDR1 and CDR2 sequences are MNHEY and SVGEGT. The CDR3 sequence is 13 residues long. V was clipped by 2 bases and J by 3 bases, with 7 bases between them.

V is TRBV24-1 and J is TRBJ2-3; 10 bases match TRBD2. J was trimmed by 7 bases and V by 3 bases; bases with no gene match: 6. The germline V gene has CDR1 KGHDR and CDR2 SFDVKD. The CDR3 extends over 15 amino acids. DNA for the CDR3: TGTGCCACCAGTGATCCTAGCGGGAGTGTGAATACGCAGTATTTT. Amino acids: CATSDPSGSVNTQYF.

The chain joins TRBV29-1 to TRBJ2-1; a possible D gene is TRBD1 (5 bases). Trimming took 3 bases from V and 13 from J, leaving 19 bases between them. The CDR3 is 13 amino acids. Germline lookup yields CDR1 SQVTM and CDR2 ANQGSEA. CDR3 protein: CSVELSREGRQFF. The CDR3, as DNA: TGCAGCGTTGAGTTATCCAGGGAAGGCAGACAGTTCTTC.

The chain joins TRBV27 to TRBJ2-5, with D hard to call. This CDR3 contains 14 residues. The ends were cut back, 1 base at V and 4 bases at J, with 10 bases in the middle. From germline, CDR1 is MNHEY and CDR2 SMNVEV (reference sequence). The DNA for the CDR3 is TGTGCCAGCAGTTTATATCGCGATTCAGAGACCCAGTACTTC. It codes for CASSLYRDSETQYF.

This sequence joins TRBV5-1 and TRBJ2-3, with TRBD1 identical over 7 bases. V shed 1 base and J 2 bases; nucleotides not matched to a gene: 7. The CDR3 has 16 residues. Germline assignment: CDR1 SGHRS and CDR2 YFSETQ. The CDR3 is CASSLQGVVATDTQYF. The CDR3 region has the DNA TGCGCCAGCAGCTTGCAGGGGGTAGTGGCCACAGATACGCAGTATTTT.

J is TRBJ2-1 and V is TRBV5-1; 8 bases are a match to TRBD1. Germline CDR1 reads SGHRS; CDR2 reads YFSETQ. The length of the CDR3 is 16 residues. Germline trimming cut 1 base from V and 8 bases from J; bases unmatched to any gene: 11. The CDR3 spells CASSLPSTGVMDEQFF. The DNA of the CDR3 is TGCGCCAGCAGCTTGCCCTCGACAGGGGTTATGGATGAGCAGTTCTTC.

A few counts support this clone. The chain employs TRBV25-1 and TRBJ2-5, with D perhaps matching TRBD1 (5 bases). Trimming cost V 4 bases and J 4 bases, with 10 bases left between them. Germline CDR1 MGHDK, CDR2 SYGVNS. There are 13 residues in the CDR3. The CDR3 protein is CASSGRVLETQYF. CDR3 coding DNA: TGTGCCAGCAGTGGCAGGGTGCTAGAGACCCAGTACTTC.

The chain carries TRBV5-1 and TRBJ2-1, with 9 nucleotides matching TRBD1. The germline V gene has CDR1 SGHRS and CDR2 YFSETQ. Trimming at V came to 2 bases and at J to 7 bases, leaving 10 bases not matched to a gene. The CDR3 covers 16 residues. The DNA of the CDR3 is TGCGCCAGCAGCTTAACTCCGGGACAGGGATTGAATGAGCAGTTCTTC. Translated, it gives CASSLTPGQGLNEQFF.

V usage is TRBV28 and J usage is TRBJ1-2, with unresolved D. The germline V and J ends were trimmed by 4 bases and 5 bases, with 14 bases remaining between them. Germline lookup yields CDR1 MDHEN and CDR2 SYDVKM. The CDR3 runs 14 residues. The CDR3 DNA reads as TGTGCCAGCAGTTCAACGACGGCGGCTTATGGCTACACCTTC. It is translated as CASSSTTAAYGYTF.

Only a few counts were recorded for this clone. V gene TRBV18 combines with J gene TRBJ2-7; 11 bases fit TRBD2. The V gene's germline CDR1 is KGHSH and CDR2 LQKENI. V lost 0 bases to trimming and J lost 0 bases; unmatched junction nucleotides: 16. This CDR3 has 21 amino acids. Here the CDR3 reads CASSPPTLFYLGTSGSYEQYF. In DNA, the CDR3 is TGTGCCAGCTCACCACCTACCCTTTTTTATCTCGGGACTAGCGGCTCCTACGAGCAGTACTTC.

V is TRBV7-9 and J is TRBJ1-5; unclear D gene. The V end lost 0 bases, the J end lost 2 bases, and 11 bases lay between the germline ends. Per germline, CDR1 SEHNR and CDR2 FQNEAQ (reference sequence). The CDR3 covers 16 residues. DNA for the CDR3: TGTGCCAGCAGCTTAGCGCTTAGTACAGGCAATCAGCCCCAGCATTTT. This sequence encodes CASSLALSTGNQPQHF.

A single count supports this clone. The V gene is TRBV7-9, the J gene TRBJ2-3; possibly TRBD2 for D (6 bases). The CDR3 is 13 amino acids. Between the trimmed V and J ends, which lost 5 bases and 6 bases, there was a span of 12 bases. Per germline, CDR1 SEHNR and CDR2 FQNEAQ (reference sequence). CDR3 coding DNA: TGTGCCAGCAGCACGACTAGTTCGGATACGCAGTATTTT. This sequence encodes CASSTTSSDTQYF. The whole variable domain, filled in from reference TRBV7-9 and TRBJ2-3, reads DTGVSQNPRHKITKRGQNVTFRCDPISEHNRLYWYRQTLGQGPEFLTYFQNEAQLEKSRLLSDRFSAERPKGSFSTLEIQRTEQGDSAMYLCASSTTSSDTQYFGPGTRLTVL.

The V call is TRBV5-5, the J call TRBJ2-7; D perhaps matches TRBD1 (5 bases). The germline gives CDR1 SGHKS, CDR2 YYEKEE (reference sequence). With 4 bases removed from V and 0 bases from J, the gap between germline ends came to 14 bases. The CDR3 totals 15 residues. CDR3 in amino acids: CASSVRQISSYEQYF. CDR3 bases: TGTGCCAGCAGCGTACGACAGATAAGCTCCTACGAGCAGTACTTC.

The chain joins TRBV2 to TRBJ1-2; D is perhaps TRBD1 (6 bases). The CDR3 runs 14 residues. Germline V CDR1 and CDR2: SNHLY, FYNNEI. V lost 6 bases and J lost 3, with 14 bases in between. CDR3 nucleotides: TGTGCCAGCAGCAGTAACAGGGATGACTATGGCTACACCTTC. Translated, it gives CASSSNRDDYGYTF.

The chain is built from TRBV9 and TRBJ1-2; TRBD1 matches 8 bases. The junction had 5 bases not matched to a gene; V was cut back by 3 bases and J by 4 bases. CDR1 is SGDLS and CDR2 is YYNGEE in the germline V gene. CDR3 length equals 14 residues. The CDR3 DNA reads as TGTGCCAGCAGCGCACAGGGGGTCGGCTATGGCTACACCTTC. It specifies CASSAQGVGYGYTF.

This sequence joins TRBV6-1 and TRBJ2-4, with a weak D call TRBD1 (6 bases). The germline CDR1 and CDR2 sequences are MNHNS and SASEGT. The ends were cut back, 0 bases at V and 6 bases at J, with 24 bases in the middle. The CDR3 totals 19 residues. CDR3: CASSEARYPGHLFANIQYF. CDR3 in DNA: TGTGCCAGCAGTGAAGCGAGATACCCGGGACACCTCTTCGCAAACATTCAGTACTTC.

The gene calls are TRBV12-3 or TRBV12-4 and TRBJ1-1; D is possibly TRBD1 (6 bases). This CDR3 is 13 amino acids long. The V gene lost 8 bases and the J gene lost 4 bases, with 14 bases spanning the gap. CDR3 residues: CASGRQVGTEAFF. The CDR3, as DNA: TGTGCCAGCGGAAGACAGGTTGGCACTGAAGCTTTCTTT.

CDR3 residues: CASRALGSSYNEQFF. For the CDR3, the DNA is TGCGCCAGCAGAGCCCTAGGGAGCTCCTACAATGAGCAGTTCTTC. The gene calls are TRBV5-1 and TRBJ2-1, with D possibly matching TRBD2 (5 bases). The CDR3 covers 15 residues. CDR1 is SGHRS, CDR2 YFSETQ, per germline. Trimming pared 5 bases from V and 0 bases from J, leaving 12 bases between.

The chain employs TRBV27 and TRBJ1-5; 7 nucleotides align to TRBD1. V lost 4 bases, J lost 0 bases, and 12 bases stayed unmatched. The CDR3 contains 18 residues. The germline gives CDR1 MNHEY, CDR2 SMNVEV (reference sequence). The CDR3 nucleotides are TGTGCCAGCAGTTACAGGGGCACCTTCCCGGATAGCAATCAGCCCCAGCATTTT. This translates into CASSYRGTFPDSNQPQHF.

The V and J genes are TRBV7-2 and TRBJ1-3, with a possible D match to TRBD1 (6 bases). The germline V gene has CDR1 SGHTA and CDR2 FQGNSA. Trimming took 1 base from V and 0 from J, leaving 7 bases between them. The CDR3 length is 15 residues. CDR3 nucleotide sequence: TGTGCCAGCAGCTTAGTGACAGGCTCTGGAAACACCATATATTTT. Its translation: CASSLVTGSGNTIYF.

V usage is TRBV3-1 (or the pseudogene TRBV3-2) and J usage is TRBJ2-1; 9 bases align to TRBD2. Germline CDR1 reads LGHDT; CDR2 reads YNNKEL (reference sequence). This CDR3 spans 15 amino acids. V was pared by 4 bases and J by 4 bases, with 5 bases of the junction left unmatched. For the CDR3, the DNA is TGTGCCAGCAGCCCTACTAGCGGGTCATACAATGAGCAGTTCTTC. Its translation: CASSPTSGSYNEQFF.

CDR3 sequence: CASSPGQRPSSGNTIYF. The CDR3 bases are TGTGCCAGCAGTCCAGGACAGCGGCCCAGCTCTGGAAACACCATATATTTT. The chain combines TRBV6-6 with TRBJ1-3; a weak D match, TRBD1 (6 bases). Germline CDR1 and CDR2: MNHNY and SVGAGI (reference sequence). The V and J ends lost 5 bases and 0 bases respectively, with 17 bases between them. This CDR3 comprises 17 residues.

This clone was seen once. This chain joins TRBV3-1 (or the pseudogene TRBV3-2) and TRBJ2-2, with 10 nucleotides matching TRBD1. Per the germline V gene, CDR1 is LGHDT and CDR2 is YNNKEL (reference sequence). This CDR3 has 16 amino acids. V was pared by 4 bases and J by 4 bases, with 6 bases of the junction left unmatched. The CDR3 sequence is CASSPTGQGSTGELFF. The CDR3 nucleotides are TGTGCCAGCAGCCCGACGGGACAGGGGAGCACCGGGGAGCTGTTTTTT.

The V gene is TRBV5-4, the J gene TRBJ1-1; 9 nucleotides line up with TRBD1. CDR1 is SGHNT, CDR2 YYREEE, per germline (reference sequence). V shed 3 bases, J shed 1 base, and the junction held 1 base outside the gene matches. The CDR3 sequence is 14 residues long. In DNA, the CDR3 is TGTGCCAGCAGCTCGGGACAGGGGAACACTGAAGCTTTCTTT. This translates into CASSSGQGNTEAFF.

This chain connects TRBV5-6 to TRBJ1-2; TRBD1 matches 11 bases. This CDR3 spans 15 amino acids. The V gene end was trimmed by 1 base and the J gene end by 3 bases; junction bases not matched to a gene: 2. The V gene's germline CDR1 is SGHDT and CDR2 YYEEEE. The CDR3 protein is CASSLLGQGDYGYTF. In nucleotides, the CDR3 is TGTGCCAGCAGCTTGTTGGGACAGGGGGACTATGGCTACACCTTC.